Presented here are 15 T cell receptor beta chains from one specimen sequenced in a study of blood T cell repertoires in COVID-19. The repertoire was sequenced with immunoSEQ multiplex PCR; TCRdb's copy has only in-frame clones and lacks some. The table has hundreds of thousands of clones, nearly 90% seen once. Sequencing input: PBMCs or T cells enriched from blood (not recorded which). These receptors all come from a woman between 18 and 29 years old with acute COVID-19.

Written as DNA, the CDR3 is TGTGCCAGCAGTCGAGCCCGATCAAATCAGCCCCAGCATTTT. Residues: CASSRARSNQPQHF. This chain links TRBV27 with TRBJ1-5, with no clear D. V was trimmed by 5 bases and J by 4 bases, leaving 12 bases between them. The CDR3 sequence is 14 residues long. Per the germline V gene, CDR1 is MNHEY and CDR2 is SMNVEV (reference sequence).

Comment on this clone: The identical CDR3 is also encoded by other nucleotide sequences in the sample. J is TRBJ1-1 and V is TRBV12-3 or TRBV12-4, with TRBD1 as a possible D gene (6 bases). V shed 2 bases and J shed 4 bases, with 8 bases lying between them. The CDR3 spans 13 residues. CDR3 region: CASSLLGGTEAFF. The CDR3 bases are TGTGCCAGCAGTTTATTAGGGGGCACTGAAGCTTTCTTT.

This chain connects TRBV5-1 to TRBJ2-5; 11 bases are a match to TRBD2. The V segment lost 10 bases and the J segment 0 bases; nucleotides outside the gene matches: 17. The germline gives CDR1 SGHRS, CDR2 YFSETQ. CDR3 length equals 18 residues. This chain's CDR3 is CARRGGRTSGLYQETQYF. CDR3 sequence (DNA): TGCGCCCGCCGGGGGGGGCGGACTAGCGGGTTGTACCAAGAGACCCAGTACTTC.

The chain employs TRBV6-5 and TRBJ2-7; a possible D gene is TRBD1 (6 bases). Per the germline V gene, CDR1 is MNHEY and CDR2 is SVGAGI. The CDR3 covers 14 residues. V lost 6 bases to trimming and J lost 5 bases, with 17 bases between them. The CDR3: CASRRTNRADEQYF. The CDR3 DNA sequence: TGTGCCAGCAGGCGAACCAACAGGGCTGACGAGCAGTACTTC.

The count of this clone is one. The rearrangement uses TRBV27 and TRBJ1-2; the match to TRBD1 covers 7 bases. CDR3 length: 11 residues. The germline gives CDR1 MNHEY, CDR2 SMNVEV (reference sequence). V was pared by 6 bases and J by 6 bases, with 1 base of the junction left unmatched. CDR3 amino acids: CASSQGDGYTF. CDR3 coding DNA: TGTGCCAGCAGCCAGGGGGATGGCTACACCTTC.

The chain links TRBV6-6 to TRBJ2-5; D gene ambiguous. V lost 1 base to trimming and J lost 4 bases, with 7 bases between them. Per the germline V gene, CDR1 is MNHNY and CDR2 is SVGAGI (reference sequence). CDR3 size: 13 residues. The CDR3 loop reads CASSYWPGETQYF. DNA of the CDR3: TGTGCCAGCAGTTACTGGCCAGGAGAGACCCAGTACTTC.

The rearrangement uses TRBV5-5 and TRBJ1-1; a possible D gene is TRBD1 (5 bases). CDR3 length: 15 residues. Germline CDR1 is SGHKS and CDR2 is YYEKEE (reference sequence). With 2 bases removed from V and 1 base from J, the gap between germline ends came to 12 bases. CDR3 loop: CASSFPYQGNTEAFF. DNA for the CDR3: TGTGCCAGCAGCTTCCCATATCAGGGGAACACTGAAGCTTTCTTT.

The chain couples TRBV19 to TRBJ1-5; D might be TRBD1 (5 bases). The germline gives CDR1 LNHDA, CDR2 SQIVND (reference sequence). V lost 7 bases and J 6 bases, leaving 22 bases between the germline ends. CDR3 length: 16 residues. CDR3 nucleotides: TGTGCCAGTATAGCTGTTGTGGGGCAAGGGGTTCAGCCCCAGCATTTT. Residues: CASIAVVGQGVQPQHF.

This clone was seen many times. The genes are TRBV19 and TRBJ1-2; TRBD1 might be the D (5 bases). Trimming cost V 3 bases and J 13 bases, with 18 bases left between them. The CDR3 spans 13 residues. The germline gives CDR1 LNHDA, CDR2 SQIVND (reference sequence). CDR3 nucleotide sequence: TGTGCCAGTAGTATTAAGGAGGGGTCGGTGTCCACCTTC. This translates into CASSIKEGSVSTF.

The chain employs TRBV27 and TRBJ1-5, with 11 bases that match TRBD1. The V gene's germline CDR1 is MNHEY and CDR2 SMNVEV (reference sequence). V shed 5 bases, J shed 6 bases, and the junction held 3 bases outside the gene matches. The CDR3 spans 14 residues. CDR3 DNA: TGTGCCAGCAGTATGGACAGGGGGCTTCAGCCCCAGCATTTT. It encodes CASSMDRGLQPQHF.

This clone was detected a few times. The CDR3 reads CASSPGQGLSTEAFF. For the CDR3, the DNA is TGTGCCAGCAGCCCGGGACAGGGGCTGAGTACTGAAGCTTTCTTT. V is TRBV11-2 and J is TRBJ1-1, with 10 bases matching TRBD1. The V gene end was trimmed by 5 bases and the J gene end by 5 bases; junction bases not matched to a gene: 8. CDR3 length: 15 residues. Germline loops: CDR1 SGHAT, CDR2 FQNNGV. Together with reference TRBV11-2 and TRBJ1-1, the CDR3 gives the full variable domain: EAGVAQSPRYKIIEKRQSVAFWCNPISGHATLYWYQQILGQGPKLLIQFQNNGVVDDSQLPKDRFSAERLKGVDSTLKIQPAKLEDSAVYLCASSPGQGLSTEAFFGQGTRLTVV.

The rearrangement uses TRBV28 and TRBJ2-7; no clear D gene. The V and J ends lost 2 bases and 4 bases respectively, with 9 bases between them. The germline V gene encodes CDR1 MDHEN and CDR2 SYDVKM. The length of the CDR3 is 13 residues. The CDR3 here is CASSLTSAYEQYF. In DNA, the CDR3 is TGTGCCAGCAGTTTAACGAGTGCGTACGAGCAGTACTTC.

V and J are TRBV6-6 and TRBJ1-1, with D possibly matching TRBD1 (5 bases). There are 15 residues in the CDR3. Germline CDR1 and CDR2: MNHNY and SVGAGI (reference sequence). Trimming cost V 2 bases and J 1 base, with 11 bases left between them. CDR3 coding DNA: TGTGCCAGCAGTTACCGTTCGGGGGGGAACACTGAAGCTTTCTTT. Translation: CASSYRSGGNTEAFF.

Only one count was recorded for this clone. J is TRBJ2-2 and V is TRBV5-5, with a possible D match to TRBD1 (6 bases). V was clipped by 7 bases and J by 0 bases, with 16 bases between them. There are 16 residues in the CDR3. Germline CDR1 and CDR2: SGHKS and YYEKEE (reference sequence). CDR3 nucleotides: TGTGCCAGCGGCAGCGCACAGGGATCGAACACCGGGGAGCTGTTTTTT. It is translated as CASGSAQGSNTGELFF.

This chain joins TRBV5-1 and TRBJ1-4; 9 positions agree with TRBD1. Per the germline V gene, CDR1 is SGHRS and CDR2 is YFSETQ. CDR3 size: 15 residues. The trim removed 2 bases at V and 8 bases at J, leaving 7 bases unmatched. The CDR3 region has the DNA TGCGCCAGCAGCTTAGGGGGACAGGGTGAAGAAAAACTGTTTTTT. Its translation: CASSLGGQGEEKLFF.